A single sample gave rise to the 27 T cell receptor beta chains below, sequenced in a study of CXCR3-negative and CXCR3-positive naive CD8 T cells. The libraries of TRB cDNA were prepared using 5' RACE with UMI labels. From the 5' RACE reads, TCRdb lists one entry per CDR3 protein and no DNA. This sample's table reports tens of thousands of distinct CDR3 sequences. Sequencing was performed on naive CXCR3- CD8+ T cells from blood. Subset specified: CD45RO-CCR7+CD27+CD95- naive CD8+ T cells lacking CXCR3 (TNR3-). The receptors derive from a human donor in good health. Some clones in this sample may be carry-over from other donors' samples.

CDR3 protein: CASSKDAQGNEQFF. This chain joins TRBV6-4 and TRBJ2-1; checking the TCRdb D call of TRBD1 is not possible without DNA. This CDR3 contains 14 residues. Per the germline V gene, CDR1 is MRHNA and CDR2 is SNTAGT.

The rearrangement joins TRBV2 to TRBJ2-2; the D call of TRBD1 rests on TCRdb alone, since no DNA is present to check it. CDR1 is SNHLY and CDR2 is FYNNEI in the germline V gene. The CDR3 extends over 13 amino acids. The CDR3 loop is CASIGQGGGELFF.

V usage is TRBV4-1 and J usage is TRBJ1-1; with no DNA, the TCRdb D assignment of TRBD1 cannot be verified. Germline V gene sequence: CDR1 MGHRA, CDR2 YSYEKL. This CDR3 has 19 amino acids. The CDR3 is CASSQPGYRAGGAGSEAFF.

The rearrangement joins TRBV27 to TRBJ2-7. Germline CDR1 reads MNHEY; CDR2 reads SMNVEV (reference sequence). The CDR3 consists of 13 residues. The CDR3 sequence: CASRDLSSYEQYF.

V usage is TRBV4-1 and J usage is TRBJ1-5; TCRdb lists TRBD1, though no DNA is available to test this call. CDR1 is MGHRA, CDR2 YSYEKL, per germline. The CDR3 sequence is 15 residues long. CDR3 region: CASSQAPNSNQPQHF.

The rearrangement uses TRBV11-3 and TRBJ2-1; TCRdb calls TRBD2, which cannot be checked without DNA. CDR1 and CDR2 from the germline V gene are SGHNT and YENEEA. There are 16 residues in the CDR3. The CDR3 loop is CASSSLSGGARDEQFF.

The V call is TRBV28, the J call TRBJ1-2. The CDR3 consists of 15 residues. Germline loops: CDR1 MDHEN, CDR2 SYDVKM. The CDR3 sequence is CASSFRWSANYGNTF.

The V gene is TRBV9, the J gene TRBJ1-1; TCRdb's D call, TRBD1, is unchecked because there is no DNA. Per the germline V gene, CDR1 is SGDLS and CDR2 is YYNGEE. This CDR3 is 12 amino acids long. The CDR3 loop is CASSAWGGEAFF.

This sequence joins TRBV28 and TRBJ1-5; the D call from TCRdb, TRBD1, cannot be confirmed without DNA. CDR1 is MDHEN and CDR2 is SYDVKM in the germline V gene. This CDR3 has 14 residues. CDR3 region: CASSLEQGRQPQHF.

V and J are TRBV7-9 and TRBJ1-1; the TRBD1 assignment by TCRdb is unverifiable without DNA. The CDR3 contains 17 residues. Germline V gene sequence: CDR1 SEHNR, CDR2 FQNEAQ (reference sequence). CDR3 in amino acids: CASSPAGQGYKSTEAFF.

The chain links TRBV19 to TRBJ1-1; the TCRdb D gene call, TRBD1, has no DNA to confirm it. CDR3 size: 18 residues. CDR1 and CDR2 from the germline V gene are LNHDA and SQIVND (reference sequence). The CDR3 here is CASSIDFRQGDLNTEAFF. The full variable domain, in which reference TRBV19 and TRBJ1-1 provide the parts outside the CDR3, is DGGITQSPKYLFRKEGQNVTLSCEQNLNHDAMYWYRQDPGQGLRLIYYSQIVNDFQKGDIAEGYSVSREKKESFPLTVTSAQKNPTAFYLCASSIDFRQGDLNTEAFFGQGTRLTVV.

This chain joins TRBV12-3 or TRBV12-4 and TRBJ2-1. The CDR3 is 13 amino acids. CDR3 loop: CASSLTFQSEQFF.

The chain links TRBV29-1 to TRBJ2-3; TCRdb calls TRBD1, which cannot be checked without DNA. CDR1 and CDR2 (germline): SQVTM, ANQGSEA. This CDR3 is 17 amino acids long. The CDR3 protein is CSAPGAVSGGRTDTQYF.

The chain couples TRBV20-1 to TRBJ2-1; checking the TCRdb D call of TRBD2 is not possible without DNA. CDR1 is DFQATT and CDR2 is SNEGSKA in the germline V gene (reference sequence). The CDR3 is made up of 14 amino acids. The CDR3 sequence: CSVPREGLYNEQFF.

The chain recombines TRBV7-6 with TRBJ2-3; the D gene TCRdb calls, TRBD2, cannot be checked with no DNA. Germline CDR1 and CDR2: SGHVS and FNYEAQ. The CDR3 contains 18 residues. CDR3 in amino acids: CASSLAPILAGGPDTQYF.

The gene calls are TRBV7-2 and TRBJ2-3; as DNA is missing, the TRBD1 call by TCRdb cannot be tested. CDR1 SGHTA and CDR2 FQGNSA come from the germline V gene. CDR3 length: 16 amino acids. The CDR3 sequence: CASSSNPGGGTDTQYF.

The chain has TRBV28 and TRBJ2-7. This CDR3 region has 12 residues. Germline-derived CDR1 and CDR2 are MDHEN and SYDVKM. This CDR3 is CASRAGVYEQYF.

The chain uses TRBV29-1 and TRBJ2-7. The CDR3 is 12 amino acids. Germline V gene sequence: CDR1 SQVTM, CDR2 ANQGSEA. CDR3 in amino acids: CSGSVSSYEQYF.

The chain employs TRBV29-1 and TRBJ2-5; TCRdb proposes TRBD2, but this gene call is untestable without DNA. The germline V gene has CDR1 SQVTM and CDR2 ANQGSEA. The CDR3 length is 15 residues. CDR3 in amino acids: CSAGGENLFQETQYF.

This rearrangement joins TRBV28 to TRBJ1-1. Germline V lookup: CDR1 MDHEN, CDR2 SYDVKM. This CDR3 region has 13 residues. The CDR3 protein is CASKGSLNTEAFF.

The gene calls are TRBV9 and TRBJ2-7; TCRdb designates TRBD2, a call that cannot be tested without DNA. From germline, CDR1 is SGDLS and CDR2 YYNGEE. This CDR3 region has 16 residues. The CDR3 loop reads CASSVGREDLTDEQYF.

J is TRBJ2-4 and V is TRBV7-8; the D gene TCRdb calls, TRBD1, cannot be checked with no DNA. The CDR3 consists of 16 residues. Germline loops: CDR1 SGHVS, CDR2 FQNEAQ. The CDR3 region is CASSPRQGWSGNIQYF.

The V and J genes are TRBV7-9 and TRBJ1-3; TCRdb's assignment of TRBD1 cannot be checked, as there is no DNA. The germline V gene encodes CDR1 SEHNR and CDR2 FQNEAQ (reference sequence). The CDR3 totals 14 residues. The CDR3 loop is CASSFRTEGNTIYF.

The V and J genes are TRBV6-2 or TRBV6-3 and TRBJ2-3; lacking DNA, the TRBD1 call made by TCRdb goes unchecked. This CDR3 has 15 residues. CDR1 and CDR2 from the germline V gene are MNHEY and SVGEGT. The CDR3 here is CASNPDRPSTDTQYF.

V is TRBV19 and J is TRBJ2-5; TCRdb indicates TRBD2, and absent DNA this call remains unverified. Germline V gene lookup returns CDR1 LNHDA and CDR2 SQIVND (reference sequence). CDR3 length equals 15 residues. The CDR3 sequence: CASSILAGGTETQYF.

The gene calls are TRBV12-3 or TRBV12-4 and TRBJ2-7. The CDR3 runs to 14 residues. CDR3 loop: CASSRGLNSYEQYF.

V gene TRBV28 combines with J gene TRBJ2-5; TCRdb's D call, TRBD2, is unchecked because there is no DNA. Germline-derived CDR1 and CDR2 are MDHEN and SYDVKM. This CDR3 comprises 15 residues. CDR3 sequence: CASSTPPMGGETQYF. Drawing the rest from reference TRBV28 and TRBJ2-5, the complete variable domain is DVKVTQSSRYLVKRTGEKVFLECVQDMDHENMFWYRQDPGLGLRLIYFSYDVKMKEKGDIPEGYSVSREKKERFSLILESASTNQTSMYLCASSTPPMGGETQYFGPGTRLLVL.